This is a list of T cell receptor beta chains from one sample in a study of T cell repertoires in cytomegalovirus infection. TCRdb re-analysed the reads in MiXCR, keeping a single row per CDR3 protein. The top ten clones hold 20% to 30% of a sample with under 600,000 distinct CDR3 sequences, about 15% of them seen once. Material for sequencing was CD8+ T cells from PBMCs. These receptors all come from a human donor in good health (CMV status not recorded). Some clones in this sample may be carry-over from other donors' samples. CDR3s leave out the opening cysteine and the closing phenylalanine or tryptophan.

j_call v_call cdr3_aa
TRBJ2-7 TRBV28 ASSLGKVYEQY
TRBJ1-2 TRBV15 ATSRDGQANYGYT
TRBJ2-1 TRBV6-8 ASSYQLAAPYNEQF
TRBJ1-2 TRBV11-1 ASSGDRPAYGYN
TRBJ2-4 TRBV6-6 ASSYTRQGALGNIQY
TRBJ2-7 TRBV7-9 ASSWIQGDEQY
TRBJ1-2 TRBV5-1 ASSLEHGVDGYT
TRBJ2-1 TRBV27 ASSKRSSYNEQF
TRBJ2-1 TRBV13 ASSSLGTSGRAGNEQF
TRBJ2-1 TRBV28 ASSLVDRGWNEQF